This TCR beta chain was obtained from a study of blood T cell repertoires in COVID-19. Looking at the study overall: Acute and convalescent COVID-19 samples came from the United States, Italy and Spain. From T cells, B-cell-depleted T cells, or PBMCs came the material, which was cDNA or gDNA.

Trimming removed 5 bases from V and 4 bases from J; junction bases left unmatched: 1. CDR1 and CDR2 (germline): LGHNT, FRNRAP. The CDR3 has 14 residues. Original methodology: Using reference gene primer amplification, nucleated cell counts were estimated. Only in-frame clones appear in the TCRdb table, and some are missing; sequencing was by immunoSEQ multiplex PCR. The D gene and trimming were derived from the DNA, and the V and J assignments and clone size from that table. In the table there are over 30,000 clones, more than 75% of which are singletons. The chain carries TRBV12-5 and TRBJ2-1; TRBD2 aligns across 11 bases. The sequencing sample was made of peripheral blood. This TCR was recovered from a man older than 75 with active COVID-19. The CDR3 spells CASGPSGRYNEQFF. The CDR3, as DNA: TGTGCTAGTGGTCCTAGCGGGAGGTACAATGAGCAGTTCTTC.